The next 8 T cell receptor beta chains were all read from a single sample in a study of T cell responses to AZD1222 COVID-19 vaccine. Here immunoSEQ multiplex PCR was the method, and the copy in TCRdb shows in-frame clones only, minus some. The sample holds around 160,000 clones; 82% are singletons and the top ten take 3.5% to 5%. The sequenced sample was peripheral blood, obtained on day 0 of MenACWY control vaccination. These receptor sequences come from an adult in good health.

In its sample, this clone was seen a few times. V gene TRBV28 combines with J gene TRBJ1-3; no reliable D call. The ends were cut back, 6 bases at V and 0 bases at J, with 18 bases in the middle. The CDR3 totals 17 residues. Germline CDR1 and CDR2: MDHEN and SYDVKM. The CDR3 DNA sequence: TGTGCCAGCAGCCAGCGCGGCTTCAGGAGCTCTGGAAACACCATATATTTT. Its translation is CASSQRGFRSSGNTIYF.

The chain is built from TRBV11-2 and TRBJ2-3, with 12 nucleotides matching TRBD2. Germline V lookup: CDR1 SGHAT, CDR2 FQNNGV. Trimming removed 2 bases from V and 7 bases from J; junction bases left unmatched: 7. The CDR3 extends over 16 amino acids. The CDR3 DNA follows: TGTGCCAGCAGCTTAACCACTAGCGGGGGGCCACATACGCAGTATTTT. Encoded protein: CASSLTTSGGPHTQYF. Full variable domain (remainder filled in from reference TRBV11-2 and TRBJ2-3): EAGVAQSPRYKIIEKRQSVAFWCNPISGHATLYWYQQILGQGPKLLIQFQNNGVVDDSQLPKDRFSAERLKGVDSTLKIQPAKLEDSAVYLCASSLTTSGGPHTQYFGPGTRLTVL.

This sequence joins TRBV12-3 or TRBV12-4 and TRBJ1-1; D might be TRBD1 (5 bases). V gave up 3 bases and J gave up 7 bases, with 12 bases separating them. CDR3 length: 13 residues. The CDR3 nucleotides are TGTGCCAGCAGTTTCCACCGGCAGGGTGAAGCTTTCTTT. Translating it yields CASSFHRQGEAFF.

The CDR3 sequence: CASSFSRGDGETQYF. In DNA, the CDR3 is TGTGCCAGCAGCTTCAGCAGAGGTGACGGAGAGACCCAGTACTTC. The V and J genes are TRBV7-8 and TRBJ2-5; no definite D call. In germline, CDR1 is SGHVS, CDR2 FQNEAQ. The germline V and J ends were trimmed by 3 bases and 4 bases, with 15 bases remaining between them. This CDR3 comprises 15 residues.

The genes are TRBV5-1 and TRBJ2-7; 10 nucleotides line up with TRBD1. The germline V gene has CDR1 SGHRS and CDR2 YFSETQ. J lost 2 bases, V lost 5 bases, and 4 bases had no gene match. The CDR3 loop spans 14 amino acids. This CDR3 reads CASSWDRGPYEQYF. Written as DNA, the CDR3 is TGCGCCAGCAGTTGGGACAGGGGACCCTACGAGCAGTACTTC.

The chain combines TRBV6-5 with TRBJ2-7; 9 bases are shared with TRBD2. Germline CDR1 is MNHEY and CDR2 is SVGAGI. The CDR3 length is 14 residues. V lost 7 bases to trimming and J lost 2 bases; unmatched junction nucleotides: 6. Written as DNA, the CDR3 is TGTGCCAGCAAGGGGGCTAGCGGGGCCTACGAGCAGTACTTC. It specifies CASKGASGAYEQYF.

The genes are TRBV19 and TRBJ1-2, with 8 positions matching TRBD1. In germline, CDR1 is LNHDA, CDR2 SQIVND (reference sequence). The CDR3 is 15 residues long. The V and J ends lost 7 bases and 2 bases, in that order; junction bases with no gene match: 9. For the CDR3, the DNA is TGTGCCAGTAACCACGACAGGGGTGCCAACTATGGCTACACCTTC. This encodes CASNHDRGANYGYTF. The complete variable domain, with remaining parts taken from reference TRBV19 and TRBJ1-2, reads DGGITQSPKYLFRKEGQNVTLSCEQNLNHDAMYWYRQDPGQGLRLIYYSQIVNDFQKGDIAEGYSVSREKKESFPLTVTSAQKNPTAFYLCASNHDRGANYGYTFGSGTRLTVV.

This clone was seen once. This chain connects TRBV15 to TRBJ2-5; D could derive from TRBD1 or TRBD2 (5 bases each). The ends were cut back, 0 bases at V and 1 base at J, with 15 bases in the middle. The CDR3 consists of 17 residues. From germline, CDR1 is LNHNV and CDR2 YYDKDF (reference sequence). The CDR3 here is CATSRDFQGGGQETQYF. CDR3 bases: TGTGCCACCAGCAGAGATTTCCAGGGCGGAGGCCAAGAGACCCAGTACTTC.